This T cell receptor (beta chain) was retrieved from a study of human versus mouse CDR3 diversity and MHC coevolution. Study-wide findings and caveats: Mice had fewer CDR3 deletions and insertions than humans on average. By iCHAO1, human TCR beta clonotypes numbered roughly 1.7 million, the most. Among all groups, two of three human donors showed least clonal inequality.

Turning to this clone: What it binds is unknown.

Data came from immunoSEQ multiplex PCR; TCRdb stores just in-frame clones and leaves some out. The sample has more than 55,000 clones; around 94% are singletons. Trimming took off 4 bases at V and 2 bases at J, with 12 bases between the two ends. CDR1 SGHRS and CDR2 YFSETQ come from the germline V gene. The CDR3 length is 15 residues. The sequence derives from a person between 60 and 70 years old in good health. Sample: naive CD4+ T cells from blood. Subset reported: CD45RO-negative CD62L-positive naive CD4 T cells. The J gene is TRBJ2-2, the V gene TRBV5-1; tentative D call: TRBD2 (6 bases). In DNA form, the CDR3 reads TGCGCCAGCAGCCAAGGGGCGGGAAACACCGGGGAGCTGTTTTTT. Translated, it gives CASSQGAGNTGELFF.